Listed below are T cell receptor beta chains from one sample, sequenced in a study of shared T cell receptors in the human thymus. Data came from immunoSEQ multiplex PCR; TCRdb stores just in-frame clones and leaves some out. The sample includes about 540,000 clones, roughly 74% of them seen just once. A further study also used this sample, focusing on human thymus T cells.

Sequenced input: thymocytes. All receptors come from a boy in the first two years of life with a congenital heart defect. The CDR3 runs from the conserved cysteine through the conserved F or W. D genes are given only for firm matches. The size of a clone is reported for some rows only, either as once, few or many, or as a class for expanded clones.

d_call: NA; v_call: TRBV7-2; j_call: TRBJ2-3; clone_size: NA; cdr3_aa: CASSFLARDVFTDTQYF; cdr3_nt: TGTGCCAGCAGCTTTCTCGCGCGGGATGTTTTCACAGATACGCAGTATTTT
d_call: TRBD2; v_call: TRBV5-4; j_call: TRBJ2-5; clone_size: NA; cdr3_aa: CASSDTGLAGGVGQTQYF; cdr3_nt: TGTGCCAGCAGCGACACCGGACTAGCGGGAGGGGTGGGACAGACCCAGTACTTC
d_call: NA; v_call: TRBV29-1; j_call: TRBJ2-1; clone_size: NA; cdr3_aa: CSAERRESGEQFF; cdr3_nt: TGCAGCGCTGAAAGGCGGGAATCGGGTGAGCAGTTCTTC
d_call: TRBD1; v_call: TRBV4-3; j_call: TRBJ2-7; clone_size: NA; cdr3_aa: CASSHKVPGTGRYEQYF; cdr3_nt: TGCGCCAGCAGCCACAAGGTGCCCGGGACAGGGAGGTACGAGCAGTACTTC
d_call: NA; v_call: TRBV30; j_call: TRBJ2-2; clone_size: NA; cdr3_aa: CAWSETGIGTGELFF; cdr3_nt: TGTGCCTGGAGTGAGACGGGGATAGGGACCGGGGAGCTGTTTTTT
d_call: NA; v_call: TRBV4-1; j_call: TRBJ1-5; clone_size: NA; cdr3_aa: CASSQVGGRSNQPQHF; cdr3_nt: TGCGCCAGCAGCCAAGTAGGGGGACGGAGCAATCAGCCCCAGCATTTT
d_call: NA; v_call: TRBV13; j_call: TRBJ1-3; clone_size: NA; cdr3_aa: CASSRLTGLPGNTIYF; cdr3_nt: TGTGCCAGCAGCCGTCTAACAGGGCTTCCTGGAAACACCATATATTTT
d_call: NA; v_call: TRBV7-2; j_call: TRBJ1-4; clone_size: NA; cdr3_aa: CASSLRGFGEKLFF; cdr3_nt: TGTGCCAGCAGCTTACGGGGTTTTGGTGAAAAACTGTTTTTT
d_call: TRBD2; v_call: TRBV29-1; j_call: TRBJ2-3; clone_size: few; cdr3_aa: CSASAGGEPWDTQYF; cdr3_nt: TGCAGCGCCTCTGCTGGGGGGGAGCCGTGGGATACGCAGTATTTT
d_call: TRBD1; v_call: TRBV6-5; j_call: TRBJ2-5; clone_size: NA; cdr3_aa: CASSNRDRARQTQYF; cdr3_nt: TGTGCCAGCAGTAACCGGGACAGGGCCCGGCAGACCCAGTACTTC
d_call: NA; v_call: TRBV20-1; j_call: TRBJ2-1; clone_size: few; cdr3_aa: CSAKRDEQFF; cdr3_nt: TGCAGTGCCAAGCGGGATGAGCAGTTCTTC
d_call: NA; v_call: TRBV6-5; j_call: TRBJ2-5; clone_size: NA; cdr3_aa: CASSHLGQGQETQYF; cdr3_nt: TGTGCCAGCAGCCATCTAGGGCAGGGCCAAGAGACCCAGTACTTC
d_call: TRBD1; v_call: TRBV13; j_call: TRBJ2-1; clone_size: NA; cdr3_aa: CASSSSGTGKDNEQFF; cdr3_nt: TGTGCCAGCAGCTCCTCCGGGACAGGGAAGGACAATGAGCAGTTCTTC
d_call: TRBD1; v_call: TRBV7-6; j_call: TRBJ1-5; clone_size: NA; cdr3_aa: CASSRRTGQDQPQHF; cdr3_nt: TGTGCCAGCAGCCGCCGGACAGGGCAAGATCAGCCCCAGCATTTT
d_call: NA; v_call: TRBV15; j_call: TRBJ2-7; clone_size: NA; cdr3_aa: CATSRDLGSYEQYF; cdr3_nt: TGTGCCACCAGCAGAGATCTAGGCAGCTACGAGCAGTACTTC
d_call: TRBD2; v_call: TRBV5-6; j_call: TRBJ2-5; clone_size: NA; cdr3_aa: CASSEDSGRARGPETQYF; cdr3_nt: TGTGCCAGCAGCGAGGATAGCGGGAGGGCCAGGGGTCCGGAGACCCAGTACTTC
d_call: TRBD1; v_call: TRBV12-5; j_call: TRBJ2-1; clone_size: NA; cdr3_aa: CASALGTVYNEQFF; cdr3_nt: TGTGCTAGTGCCCTCGGGACAGTTTACAATGAGCAGTTCTTC
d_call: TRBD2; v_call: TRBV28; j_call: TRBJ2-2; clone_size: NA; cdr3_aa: CASSFRTSGKNTGELFF; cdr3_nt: TGTGCCAGCAGTTTTCGGACTAGCGGGAAGAACACCGGGGAGCTGTTTTTT
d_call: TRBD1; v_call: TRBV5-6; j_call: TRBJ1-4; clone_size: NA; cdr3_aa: CASSLGDREGEEKLFF; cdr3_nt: TGTGCCAGCAGCTTGGGGGACAGGGAAGGCGAAGAAAAACTGTTTTTT
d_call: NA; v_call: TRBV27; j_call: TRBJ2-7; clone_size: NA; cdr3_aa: CASSPQGGYEQYF; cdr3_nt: TGTGCCAGCAGTCCCCAGGGTGGGTACGAGCAGTACTTC
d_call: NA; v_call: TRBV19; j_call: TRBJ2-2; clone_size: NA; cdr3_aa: CASSIDRGTGELFF; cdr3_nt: TGTGCCAGTAGTATAGACAGGGGTACCGGGGAGCTGTTTTTT
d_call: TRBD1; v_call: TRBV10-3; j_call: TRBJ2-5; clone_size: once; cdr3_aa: CAIRPGQQQETQYF; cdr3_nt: TGTGCCATCAGGCCGGGACAGCAACAAGAGACCCAGTACTTC
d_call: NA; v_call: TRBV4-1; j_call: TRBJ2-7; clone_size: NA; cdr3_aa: CASSQVMGLGTYEQYF; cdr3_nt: TGCGCCAGCAGCCAAGTTATGGGACTGGGAACCTACGAGCAGTACTTC
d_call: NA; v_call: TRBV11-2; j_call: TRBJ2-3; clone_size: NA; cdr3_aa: CASSPRGRPDTQYF; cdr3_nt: TGTGCCAGCAGCCCCCGAGGGCGGCCCGATACGCAGTATTTT
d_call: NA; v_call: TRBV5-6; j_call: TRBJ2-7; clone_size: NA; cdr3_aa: CASSLSSGAGGSYEQYF; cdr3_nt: TGTGCCAGCAGCTTGTCCTCGGGAGCGGGTGGGTCCTACGAGCAGTACTTC
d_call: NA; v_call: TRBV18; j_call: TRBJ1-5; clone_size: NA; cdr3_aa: CASSLGVGRLTAVSGNQPQHF; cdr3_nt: TGTGCCAGCTCACTCGGGGTAGGGAGGTTGACCGCTGTCAGTGGCAATCAGCCCCAGCATTTT
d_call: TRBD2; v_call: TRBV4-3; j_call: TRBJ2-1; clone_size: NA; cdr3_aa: CASSRLSGAEIYNEQFF; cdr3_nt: TGCGCCAGCAGCCGACTTAGCGGGGCCGAGATCTACAATGAGCAGTTCTTC
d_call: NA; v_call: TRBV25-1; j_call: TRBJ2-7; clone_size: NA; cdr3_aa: CASTLAREQYF; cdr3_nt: TGTGCCAGCACACTAGCACGCGAGCAGTACTTC
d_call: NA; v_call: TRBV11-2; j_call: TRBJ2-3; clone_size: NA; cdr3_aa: CASSLLRGTPGLDTQYF; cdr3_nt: TGTGCCAGCAGCTTACTCCGGGGAACCCCTGGTTTAGATACGCAGTATTTT
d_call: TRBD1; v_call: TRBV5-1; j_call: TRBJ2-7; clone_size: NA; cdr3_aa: CASSGGQSYEQYF; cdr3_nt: TGCGCCAGCAGCGGGGGACAGTCCTACGAGCAGTACTTC
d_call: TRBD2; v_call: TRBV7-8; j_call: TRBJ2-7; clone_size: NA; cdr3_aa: CASSNSWGLAGDEQYF; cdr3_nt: TGTGCCAGCAGTAACTCTTGGGGGCTAGCGGGAGACGAGCAGTACTTC
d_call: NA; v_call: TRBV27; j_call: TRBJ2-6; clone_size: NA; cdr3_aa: CASSLKTGSGANVLTF; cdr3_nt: TGTGCCAGCAGTTTAAAAACAGGAAGTGGGGCCAACGTCCTGACTTTC
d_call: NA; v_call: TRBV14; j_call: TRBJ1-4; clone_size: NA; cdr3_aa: CASSQDTGEKLFF; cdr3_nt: TGTGCCAGCAGCCAAGATACCGGGGAAAAACTGTTTTTT
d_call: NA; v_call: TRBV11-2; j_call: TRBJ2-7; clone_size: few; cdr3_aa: CASSPRARGRGPREGRYF; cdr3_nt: TGTGCCAGCAGCCCCCGAGCCAGGGGGCGCGGGCCGCGGGAGGGGCGGTACTTC
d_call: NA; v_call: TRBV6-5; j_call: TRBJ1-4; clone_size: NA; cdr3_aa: CASSYSRGGRDEKLFF; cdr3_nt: TGTGCCAGCAGTTACTCGCGCGGGGGCAGGGATGAAAAACTGTTTTTT
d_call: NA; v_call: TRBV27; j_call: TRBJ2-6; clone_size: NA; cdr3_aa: CASSLAGGGGANVLTF; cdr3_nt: TGTGCCAGCAGTTTGGCCGGGGGTGGCGGGGCCAACGTCCTGACTTTC
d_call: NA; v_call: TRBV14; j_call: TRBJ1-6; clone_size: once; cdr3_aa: CASSPSDRQDTNSPLHF; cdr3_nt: TGTGCCAGCAGCCCTTCCGACAGGCAAGATACTAATTCACCCCTCCACTTT
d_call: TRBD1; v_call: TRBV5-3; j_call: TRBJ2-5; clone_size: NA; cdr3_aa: CARSLDRGYQETQYF; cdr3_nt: TGTGCCAGAAGTCTTGACAGGGGGTACCAAGAGACCCAGTACTTC
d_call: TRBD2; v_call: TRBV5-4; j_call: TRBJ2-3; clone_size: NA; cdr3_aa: CASSLAARGDADTQYF; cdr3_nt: TGTGCCAGCAGCTTGGCGGCCCGGGGGGATGCAGATACGCAGTATTTT
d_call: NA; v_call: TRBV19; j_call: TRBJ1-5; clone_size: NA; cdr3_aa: CASSIGPDSNQPQHF; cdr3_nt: TGTGCCAGTAGTATAGGTCCAGATAGCAATCAGCCCCAGCATTTT
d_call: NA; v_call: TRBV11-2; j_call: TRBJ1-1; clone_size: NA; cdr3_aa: CASSLSKGRGSTEAFF; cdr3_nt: TGTGCCAGCAGCTTATCAAAGGGAAGGGGTAGTACTGAAGCTTTCTTT
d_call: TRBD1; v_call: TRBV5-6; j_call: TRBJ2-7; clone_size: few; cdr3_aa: CASSPAQGALSYEQYF; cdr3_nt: TGTGCCAGCAGCCCCGCACAGGGGGCCCTCTCCTACGAGCAGTACTTC
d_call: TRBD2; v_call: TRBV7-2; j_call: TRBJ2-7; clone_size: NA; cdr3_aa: CASSPGRGSGKLSYEQYF; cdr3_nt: TGTGCCAGCAGCCCGGGGCGGGGGTCAGGCAAACTATCCTACGAGCAGTACTTC